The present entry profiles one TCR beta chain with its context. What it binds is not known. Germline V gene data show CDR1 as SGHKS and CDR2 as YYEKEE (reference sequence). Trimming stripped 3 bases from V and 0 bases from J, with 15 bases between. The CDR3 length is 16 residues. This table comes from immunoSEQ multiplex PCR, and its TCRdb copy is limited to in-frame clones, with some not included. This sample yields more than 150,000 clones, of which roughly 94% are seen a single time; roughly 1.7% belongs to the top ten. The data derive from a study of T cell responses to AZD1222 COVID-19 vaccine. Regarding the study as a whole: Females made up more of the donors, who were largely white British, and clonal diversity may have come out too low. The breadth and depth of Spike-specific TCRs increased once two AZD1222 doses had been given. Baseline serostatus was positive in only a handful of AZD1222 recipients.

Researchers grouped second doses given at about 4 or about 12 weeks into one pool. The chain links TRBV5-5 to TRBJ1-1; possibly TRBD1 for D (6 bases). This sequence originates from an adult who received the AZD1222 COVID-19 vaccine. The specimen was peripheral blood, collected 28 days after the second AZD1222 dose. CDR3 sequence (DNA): TGTGCCAGCAGCTGGGGGCGGGAACGGCTGAACACTGAAGCTTTCTTT. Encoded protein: CASSWGRERLNTEAFF.